Listed below are T cell receptor beta chains from one sample, sequenced in a study of identifying expanded T cells in peripheral blood. This table comes from immunoSEQ multiplex PCR, and its TCRdb copy is limited to in-frame clones, with some not included. The sample lists approximately 140,000 clones; less than 90% were seen once. Sequenced: blood. The receptors originated from a person aged 18 to 75 in good health. Each CDR3 is given with its conserved first and last residue. Fields, in order: J gene, D gene, clone size, V gene, CDR3 DNA, CDR3 protein. A D gene is named only where the DNA matches it firmly. Part of the rows lack a size; the others show once, few, many or a class for expanded clones.

>TRBJ2-7|-|-|TRBV2
TGTGCCAACTCCAATCGAGCGAACGAGCAGTACTTC
CANSNRANEQYF
>TRBJ2-7|-|-|TRBV5-4
TGTGCCAGCAGCCGAGATTATGAGGGGAGCTCCTACGAGCAGTACTTC
CASSRDYEGSSYEQYF
>TRBJ1-5|TRBD1|-|TRBV19
TGTGCCAGTGTGGACAGGCTTAATCAGCCCCAGCATTTT
CASVDRLNQPQHF
>TRBJ2-7|-|-|TRBV6-5
TGTGCCAGCAGGGGCGGTGACCACCACTACGAGCAGTACTTC
CASRGGDHHYEQYF
>TRBJ2-4|TRBD1|-|TRBV5-1
TGCGCCAGCAGCTTGGAGACAGGGTTTCACTTAGCCAAAAACATTCAGTACTTC
CASSLETGFHLAKNIQYF
>TRBJ1-5|-|-|TRBV6-1
TGTGCCAGCAGTGAAGGGTATAGACAGCCCCAGCATTTT
CASSEGYRQPQHF
>TRBJ1-2|TRBD1|-|TRBV15
TGTGCCACCAGCAGAGAAACAGGGGACTATGGCTACACCTTC
CATSRETGDYGYTF
>TRBJ1-3|TRBD1|-|TRBV11-2
TGTGCCAGCAGCCCGGACAGGGCTGGAAACACCATATATTTT
CASSPDRAGNTIYF
>TRBJ2-2|-|-|TRBV30
TGTGCCTGGATGGCTTTCGCGAACACCGGGGAGCTGTTTTTT
CAWMAFANTGELFF
>TRBJ2-5|TRBD2|-|TRBV27
TGTGCCAGCAGGCCCTCGGAGATAGCGGGAGTATGGGAGACCCAGTACTTC
CASRPSEIAGVWETQYF
>TRBJ1-2|-|-|TRBV30
TGTGCCTGGAGTGTACGAAGTAATGGCTACACCTTC
CAWSVRSNGYTF
>TRBJ2-7|TRBD2|-|TRBV4-1
TGCGCCAGCAGCCAAGCCCGGCTAGCGGGAGGGGCCTACGAGCAGTACTTC
CASSQARLAGGAYEQYF
>TRBJ1-2|-|few|TRBV7-2
TGTGCCAGCAGCCCTCGGACAGCGGGAGGCTACACCTTC
CASSPRTAGGYTF
>TRBJ1-2|-|few|TRBV4-2
TGTGCCAGCAGCCAAGATCAGGGGACCCTCAGGGGCTACACCTTC
CASSQDQGTLRGYTF
>TRBJ2-1|TRBD1|-|TRBV5-6
TGTGCCAGCAGCGCAGACAGGGTCTTTTTGGATGAGCAGTTCTTC
CASSADRVFLDEQFF
>TRBJ2-7|TRBD1|-|TRBV18
TGTGCCAGCTCACTCACGACAGGGGTCCCCTACGAGCAGTACTTC
CASSLTTGVPYEQYF
>TRBJ1-3|-|-|TRBV19
TGTGCCAGTGGAGACCTCGGACAAGGGGTACTAGGCGTCTCTGGAAACACCATATATTTT
CASGDLGQGVLGVSGNTIYF
>TRBJ2-7|TRBD2|-|TRBV11-1
TGTGCCAGCAGCTCCCGACTAGCTCGTACCTACGAGCAGTACTTC
CASSSRLARTYEQYF
>TRBJ2-5|-|-|TRBV11-1
TGTGCCAGCAGCGCCGGGCTAAAAGAGACCCAGTACTTC
CASSAGLKETQYF
>TRBJ2-5|TRBD1|-|TRBV5-1
TGCGCCAGCACCCGGGACAGTACGTACCAAGAGACCCAGTACTTC
CASTRDSTYQETQYF
>TRBJ1-3|-|-|TRBV23-1
TGCGCCAGCAACAGGGACGTCGCTGGAAACACCATATATTTT
CASNRDVAGNTIYF
>TRBJ1-2|TRBD1|-|TRBV19
TGTGCCAGTAGTGGAGGGACAGCTATTTGGGAAAACACCTTC
CASSGGTAIWENTF
>TRBJ2-2|-|once|TRBV9
TGTGCCAGCAGCGGTAGTCTGGACCTTGTCGGGGAGCTGTTTTTT
CASSGSLDLVGELFF
>TRBJ2-1|-|few|TRBV7-3
TGTGCCAGCAGCTTAGAGAGGGAGTGGGGTGAGCAGTTCTTC
CASSLEREWGEQFF
>TRBJ2-1|TRBD1|-|TRBV7-9
TGTGCCAGCAGCCAAGAGGACAGGGGGCGAAGGGAGCAGTTCTTC
CASSQEDRGRREQFF
>TRBJ2-3|TRBD2|-|TRBV7-7
TGTGCCAGCAGCCTAGGACTAGCTACCGATACGCAGTATTTT
CASSLGLATDTQYF
>TRBJ1-5|-|-|TRBV18
TGTGCCAGCTCACCAAGAGCACCAATAAGATCTGGGGATAATCAGCCCCAGCATTTT
CASSPRAPIRSGDNQPQHF
>TRBJ1-1|-|once|TRBV19
TGTGCCAGCCGTTCGGGCTGGGGCACTGAAGCTTTCTTT
CASRSGWGTEAFF
>TRBJ2-3|-|-|TRBV27
TGTGCCAGCAGTTTCTCGGCTAGCACAGATACGCAGTATTTT
CASSFSASTDTQYF
>TRBJ2-2|TRBD1|once|TRBV18
TGTGCCAGCTCACCGCGAAAGGGGGCCGGCGGGGAGCTGTTTTTT
CASSPRKGAGGELFF
>TRBJ2-3|TRBD2|-|TRBV4-1
TGCGCCAGCAGCCCCAAAAGACTAGCGGGTCCAGATACGCAGTATTTT
CASSPKRLAGPDTQYF
>TRBJ1-1|TRBD1|-|TRBV5-1
TGCGCCAGCAGCTTGGCCACAGGGGGCGTCGGAACTGAAGCTTTCTTT
CASSLATGGVGTEAFF
>TRBJ2-1|TRBD1|-|TRBV7-9
TGTGCCAGCAGCTCAGTCCTCGGTTTTGGACAGGACATCCCTGAGCAGTTCTTC
CASSSVLGFGQDIPEQFF
>TRBJ2-1|-|few|TRBV18
TGTGCCAGCTCACCATCCGACACCAATGAGCAGTTCTTC
CASSPSDTNEQFF
>TRBJ2-2|-|-|TRBV19
TGTGCCAGTGCCTTTGGGGGCACCGGGGAGCTGTTTTTT
CASAFGGTGELFF
>TRBJ1-1|-|-|TRBV2
TGTGCCAGCAGTGAAGATCCCCCGGGAGACACTGAAGCTTTCTTT
CASSEDPPGDTEAFF
>TRBJ2-5|TRBD1|few|TRBV5-6
TGTGCCAGCAGCTACGCGATAACCGGGACAGGGGGTAAGACCCAGTACTTC
CASSYAITGTGGKTQYF
>TRBJ2-7|-|-|TRBV28
TGTGCCAGCAAACTGAAGAGCTCCTACGAGCAGTACTTC
CASKLKSSYEQYF
>TRBJ2-2|-|-|TRBV14
TGTGCCAGCAGCCTATGGGGCTTCGCGAACACCGGGGAGCTGTTTTTT
CASSLWGFANTGELFF
>TRBJ2-3|-|-|TRBV16
TGTGCCAGCGTCAGGCTAGCCCAGGATACGCAGTATTTT
CASVRLAQDTQYF
>TRBJ2-7|TRBD1|-|TRBV7-7
TGTGCCAGCAGCTTAGAACCGGGACAGGGGGCCTACGAGCAGTACTTC
CASSLEPGQGAYEQYF
>TRBJ1-1|-|-|TRBV28
TGTGCCAGCAGGGTGGCAGTGAACACTGAAGCTTTCTTT
CASRVAVNTEAFF
>TRBJ2-5|-|-|TRBV5-1
TGCGCCAGCAGCTTGCCAGGGCGCCAAGAGACCCAGTACTTC
CASSLPGRQETQYF
>TRBJ1-5|-|-|TRBV28
TGTGCCAGCAATAATTTGGGGGGACTCCCTGAGCCCCAGCATTTT
CASNNLGGLPEPQHF
>TRBJ1-1|TRBD1|-|TRBV18
TGTGCCAGCGCGACAGGGTTAGGGAACACTGAAGCTTTCTTT
CASATGLGNTEAFF
>TRBJ1-1|-|-|TRBV4-1
TGCGCCAGCAGCCAAGATGGGGGGACTGAAGCTTTCTTT
CASSQDGGTEAFF
>TRBJ1-1|-|-|TRBV5-1
TGCGCCAGCAGCCTTACGGCAGCCCTGAACACTGAAGCTTTCTTT
CASSLTAALNTEAFF
>TRBJ2-5|-|-|TRBV7-8
TGTGCCAGCAGCGCGCCGAGGGGGGAGACCCAGTACTTC
CASSAPRGETQYF
>TRBJ2-5|-|-|TRBV6-5
TGTGCCAGTACGACAATCTTGGAGACCCAGTACTTC
CASTTILETQYF
>TRBJ2-3|TRBD1|-|TRBV11-3
TGTGCCAGCAGCTCGACAGGGAGCACAGATACGCAGTATTTT
CASSSTGSTDTQYF
>TRBJ1-1|TRBD1|few|TRBV5-8
TGTGCCAGCAGCTACCGGGACAGGGGCGGTGAAGCTTTCTTT
CASSYRDRGGEAFF
>TRBJ2-3|TRBD1|once|TRBV5-1
TGCGCCAGCAGCCCGGGACAGGGGGCTGGCACAGATACGCAGTATTTT
CASSPGQGAGTDTQYF
>TRBJ2-3|TRBD2|-|TRBV18
TGTGCCAGCTCACCATTTCTAGCGGGCCGCACAGATACGCAGTATTTT
CASSPFLAGRTDTQYF
>TRBJ1-4|-|once|TRBV10-1
TGCGCCAGCAGCCAAGGACGAGAAAAACTGTTTTTT
CASSQGREKLFF
>TRBJ2-6|TRBD1|-|TRBV19
TGTGCCAGTAGTATTTTCGGGACAGGGAGTCCTGGGGCCAACGTCCTGACTTTC
CASSIFGTGSPGANVLTF
>TRBJ2-2|-|few|TRBV5-1
TGCGCCAGCAGCTTCCAGGGGCAGGGGACCGGGGAGCTGTTTTTT
CASSFQGQGTGELFF
>TRBJ1-1|-|many|TRBV9
TGTGCCAGCAGCGTAGCTCCCGGGAATCGGGATACTGAAGCTTTCTTT
CASSVAPGNRDTEAFF
>TRBJ2-7|-|-|TRBV6-1
TGTGCCAGCAGTGAACTCAGCCAAGGCTACGAGCAGTACTTC
CASSELSQGYEQYF
>TRBJ2-1|-|-|TRBV10-3
TGTGCCATCACCCCGGGACCAGAGTATGAGCAGTTCTTC
CAITPGPEYEQFF